Presented here are 9 T cell receptor beta chains from one specimen sequenced in a study of blood T cell repertoires in COVID-19. Sequenced by immunoSEQ multiplex PCR; TCRdb stores in-frame clones only, minus some. The table includes 300,000 to 350,000 clones, 88% detected once. Sequencing was done on a sample of PBMCs or T cells enriched from blood (not recorded which). The receptors were gathered from a man aged 30 to 39 who had recovered from COVID-19.

The gene calls are TRBV2 and TRBJ1-2; 7 bases align to TRBD1. The CDR3 runs to 13 residues. Trimming at V came to 4 bases and at J to 2 bases, leaving 1 base not matched to a gene. Germline CDR1 reads SNHLY; CDR2 reads FYNNEI. CDR3 sequence (DNA): TGTGCCAGCAGTGGGGACAGCAACTATGGCTACACCTTC. Translated: CASSGDSNYGYTF. The whole variable domain, filled in from reference TRBV2 and TRBJ1-2, reads EPEVTQTPSHQVTQMGQEVILRCVPISNHLYFYWYRQILGQKVEFLVSFYNNEISEKSEIFDDQFSVERPDGSNFTLKIRSTKLEDSAMYFCASSGDSNYGYTFGSGTRLTVV.

This clone has only a few counts. This chain links TRBV3-1 (or the pseudogene TRBV3-2) with TRBJ1-2; TRBD1 agrees at 7 bases. CDR3 length: 12 residues. V gave up 4 bases and J gave up 8 bases; unmatched junction bases: 4. Germline values: CDR1 LGHDT, CDR2 YNNKEL (reference sequence). The CDR3 loop is CASSRQGGGYTF. Here the CDR3 DNA reads TGTGCCAGCAGCCGACAGGGAGGAGGCTACACCTTC.

The chain couples TRBV7-9 to TRBJ2-5; TRBD2 matches at 8 bases. Germline values: CDR1 SEHNR, CDR2 FQNEAQ (reference sequence). V was pared by 4 bases and J by 2 bases, with 6 bases of the junction left unmatched. There are 15 residues in the CDR3. CDR3 amino acids: CASSSVPGGQETQYF. CDR3 bases: TGTGCCAGCAGCTCAGTCCCGGGGGGGCAAGAGACCCAGTACTTC. Together with reference TRBV7-9 and TRBJ2-5, the CDR3 gives the full variable domain: DTGVSQNPRHKITKRGQNVTFRCDPISEHNRLYWYRQTLGQGPEFLTYFQNEAQLEKSRLLSDRFSAERPKGSFSTLEIQRTEQGDSAMYLCASSSVPGGQETQYFGPGTRLLVL.

V is TRBV27 and J is TRBJ2-1; TRBD2 is a possible D gene (6 bases). Trimming left V 5 bases short and J 6 bases short, with 17 bases between. CDR3 length equals 15 residues. Germline CDR1 is MNHEY and CDR2 is SMNVEV (reference sequence). Here the CDR3 reads CASSLAGTFGNEQFF. The CDR3 coding sequence is TGTGCCAGCAGTCTCGCAGGGACTTTCGGCAATGAGCAGTTCTTC.

The chain recombines TRBV10-1 with TRBJ2-7; 9 bases match TRBD1. Germline V lookup: CDR1 WNHNN, CDR2 SYGVQD (reference sequence). V was pared by 7 bases and J by 7 bases, with 8 bases of the junction left unmatched. The length of the CDR3 is 13 residues. Here the CDR3 DNA reads TGCGCCAGCATAGGGGACAGGGAACGTGAGCAGTACTTC. It is translated as CASIGDREREQYF.

This clone appeared a few times. V gene TRBV30 combines with J gene TRBJ1-6, with 7 bases that match TRBD1. With V trimmed by 3 bases and J by 8 bases, 10 bases remained unmatched. The CDR3 totals 15 residues. CDR1 is GTSNPN and CDR2 is SVGIG in the germline V gene (reference sequence). Here the CDR3 DNA reads TGTGCCTGGAGCCCCCGAGGGGGCCGGGATTCACCCCTCCACTTT. Translation: CAWSPRGGRDSPLHF.

The chain couples TRBV25-1 to TRBJ2-1; TRBD1 aligns across 7 bases. The CDR3 is 13 amino acids. CDR1 and CDR2 from the germline V gene are MGHDK and SYGVNS. With V trimmed by 6 bases and J by 12 bases, 11 bases remained unmatched. The CDR3 DNA reads as TGTGCCAGCAGCTTACGACAGGGCGGTTGGCAGTTCTTC. This translates into CASSLRQGGWQFF.

The chain recombines TRBV6-5 with TRBJ1-2, with a weak D call TRBD1 (5 bases). Looked up from germline, CDR1 is MNHEY and CDR2 is SVGAGI. V lost 0 bases and J 8 bases, leaving 19 bases between the germline ends. This CDR3 contains 16 residues. The CDR3, as DNA: TGTGCCAGCAGTTACTCGAGTACAGGAGCAGTAGGGGGCTACACCTTC. Protein sequence: CASSYSSTGAVGGYTF.

This clone was found once. This chain links TRBV5-5 with TRBJ1-4, with TRBD1 identical over 8 bases. The V gene end was trimmed by 3 bases and the J gene end by 2 bases; junction bases not matched to a gene: 3. The CDR3 contains 15 residues. Germline V gene sequence: CDR1 SGHKS, CDR2 YYEKEE (reference sequence). Here the CDR3 DNA reads TGTGCCAGCAGCTCACAGGGGGGGACTAATGAAAAACTGTTTTTT. Protein product: CASSSQGGTNEKLFF. Looking up the rest from reference TRBV5-5 and TRBJ1-4 gives the full variable domain: DAGVTQSPTHLIKTRGQQVTLRCSPISGHKSVSWYQQVLGQGPQFIFQYYEKEERGRGNFPDRFSARQFPNYSSELNVNALLLGDSALYLCASSSQGGTNEKLFFGSGTQLSVL.